Presented here are 16 T cell receptor beta chains from one specimen sequenced in a study of T cell responses to AZD1222 COVID-19 vaccine. The repertoire was sequenced with immunoSEQ multiplex PCR; TCRdb's copy has only in-frame clones and lacks some. Of fewer than 45,000 clones listed, approximately 83% are singletons. Specimen: peripheral blood, collected on day 0 of AZD1222 vaccination. The origin of the receptors is an adult in good health.

The chain uses TRBV5-1 and TRBJ2-7, with D unresolved. V gave up 0 bases and J gave up 2 bases, with 9 bases separating them. This CDR3 is 14 amino acids long. Germline loops: CDR1 SGHRS, CDR2 YFSETQ. The CDR3 nucleotides are TGCGCCAGCAGCTTGGAGGGTAGAACCTACGAGCAGTACTTC. Its translation: CASSLEGRTYEQYF.

The CDR3 DNA follows: TGTGCCAGCAGTTCCTTGGGGACAGGGGGCTCCTACGAGCAGTACTTC. It yields the protein CASSSLGTGGSYEQYF. The chain combines TRBV28 with TRBJ2-7, with TRBD1 matching over 11 bases. The germline CDR1 and CDR2 sequences are MDHEN and SYDVKM. Germline trimming cut 4 bases from V and 0 bases from J; bases unmatched to any gene: 5. The CDR3 extends over 16 amino acids.

The chain couples TRBV7-2 to TRBJ2-7; D not certain. CDR1 SGHTA and CDR2 FQGNSA come from the germline V gene. CDR3 length: 12 residues. V lost 1 base to trimming and J lost 3 bases, with 4 bases between them. The CDR3 coding sequence is TGTGCCAGCAGCTTAGGGTACTACGAGCAGTACTTC. Amino acids: CASSLGYYEQYF.

CDR3 sequence (DNA): TGTGCCAGCAGCTTAGGTCCGGGCCTCTCCCCTGGGGAGCTGTTTTTT. It is translated as CASSLGPGLSPGELFF. The chain uses TRBV7-2 and TRBJ2-2; D gene unclear. Germline CDR1 and CDR2: SGHTA and FQGNSA. CDR3 length: 16 residues. The V end lost 1 base, the J end lost 8 bases, and 17 bases lay between the germline ends. Drawing the rest from reference TRBV7-2 and TRBJ2-2, the complete variable domain is GAGVSQSPSNKVTEKGKDVELRCDPISGHTALYWYRQSLGQGLEFLIYFQGNSAPDKSGLPSDRFSAERTGGSVSTLTIQRTQQEDSAVYLCASSLGPGLSPGELFFGEGSRLTVL.

The V and J genes are TRBV7-8 and TRBJ2-7; 9 bases are a match to TRBD1. V lost 3 bases and J lost 3; bases outside the gene matches: 3. The germline gives CDR1 SGHVS, CDR2 FQNEAQ. There are 14 residues in the CDR3. CDR3 amino acids: CASSFGTGFYEQYF. CDR3 DNA: TGTGCCAGCAGCTTCGGGACAGGGTTCTACGAGCAGTACTTC.

This clone was seen only once. V and J are TRBV7-3 and TRBJ1-5, with 7 nucleotides matching TRBD1. The germline gives CDR1 SGHTA, CDR2 FQGTGA. Trimming took 1 base from V and 0 from J; bases not matched to a gene: 9. The CDR3 consists of 18 residues. CDR3 DNA: TGTGCCAGCAGCTTAAGCTCGACAGGGCACTATAGCAATCAGCCCCAGCATTTT. Protein: CASSLSSTGHYSNQPQHF.

The V and J genes are TRBV5-4 and TRBJ1-1; tentatively, D is TRBD1 (5 bases). This CDR3 has 13 residues. V lost 5 bases and J lost 2, with 10 bases in between. The V gene's germline CDR1 is SGHNT and CDR2 YYREEE (reference sequence). The CDR3 loop reads CASSSGTNTEAFF. The CDR3 DNA reads TGTGCCAGCAGTAGCGGGACCAACACTGAAGCTTTCTTT.

In this sample, this clone turned up a few times. The CDR3 loop reads CASSPPLSELEQYF. CDR3 nucleotides: TGTGCCAGCAGTCCGCCGTTATCCGAACTGGAGCAGTACTTC. The rearrangement joins TRBV28 to TRBJ2-7; no clear D gene. Deletions cut 5 bases from V and 7 bases from J, with 18 bases between. The germline V gene has CDR1 MDHEN and CDR2 SYDVKM. There are 14 residues in the CDR3.

The J gene is TRBJ2-4, the V gene TRBV6-1; D is uncertain. Trimming took off 3 bases at V and 0 bases at J, with 12 bases between the two ends. The CDR3 runs to 16 residues. The germline CDR1 and CDR2 sequences are MNHNS and SASEGT. CDR3 residues: CASSEPDTIAKNIQYF. DNA for the CDR3: TGTGCCAGCAGTGAGCCCGACACCATAGCCAAAAACATTCAGTACTTC.

CDR3 in DNA: TGTGCCAGCAGCCCCTCCGCTCTCACAGATACGCAGTATTTT. Encoded protein: CASSPSALTDTQYF. This chain uses TRBV7-8 with TRBJ2-3; D remains ambiguous. CDR3 length equals 14 residues. V lost 5 bases and J 2 bases, leaving 11 bases between the germline ends. CDR1 is SGHVS and CDR2 is FQNEAQ in the germline V gene.

The chain couples TRBV27 to TRBJ2-7; TRBD1 or TRBD2 may be the D gene (5 bases each). The V end lost 5 bases, the J end lost 2 bases, and 16 bases lay between the germline ends. In germline, CDR1 is MNHEY, CDR2 SMNVEV (reference sequence). The CDR3 is made up of 15 amino acids. The CDR3 is CASSGYGTGTYEQYF. The CDR3, as DNA: TGTGCCAGCAGTGGATACGGGACCGGAACCTACGAGCAGTACTTC.

CDR3 amino acids: CASSDGQSEAFF. CDR3 bases: TGTGCCAGCAGTGACGGACAGTCTGAAGCTTTCTTT. V gene TRBV6-4 combines with J gene TRBJ1-1, with a weak D call TRBD1 (6 bases). CDR1 is MRHNA and CDR2 is SNTAGT in the germline V gene. V was shortened by 2 bases and J by 6 bases, with 7 bases between the two germline ends. The CDR3 runs 12 residues.

The gene calls are TRBV4-3 and TRBJ2-3; the D call may be TRBD1 or TRBD2 (6 bases each). CDR1 is LGHNA, CDR2 YSLEER, per germline. Trimming removed 2 bases at V and 2 bases at J, with 11 bases between. The CDR3 sequence is 15 residues long. The CDR3 loop reads CASSQNREDTDTQYF. DNA of the CDR3: TGCGCCAGCAGCCAAAACAGGGAGGACACAGATACGCAGTATTTT.

This chain joins TRBV7-8 and TRBJ2-7; 7 bases line up with TRBD1. CDR1 and CDR2 from the germline V gene are SGHVS and FQNEAQ. Trimming cost V 5 bases and J 5 bases; bases outside gene matches: 12. CDR3 length equals 15 residues. The CDR3 region has the DNA TGTGCCAGCAGCGCCATGACAGGGCTATTGAACGAGCAGTACTTC. Protein: CASSAMTGLLNEQYF.

This clone appeared a single time. The chain carries TRBV29-1 and TRBJ1-1; the D is unclear. With 7 bases removed from V and 2 bases from J, the gap between germline ends came to 17 bases. The CDR3 loop spans 14 amino acids. Germline loops: CDR1 SQVTM, CDR2 ANQGSEA. This CDR3 is CSGQRTGANTEAFF. CDR3 nucleotide sequence: TGCAGCGGGCAACGTACGGGAGCTAACACTGAAGCTTTCTTT.

The chain employs TRBV3-1 (or the pseudogene TRBV3-2) and TRBJ2-7; no firm D call. Between the trimmed V and J ends, which lost 4 bases and 3 bases, there was a span of 13 bases. CDR3 length: 14 amino acids. Looked up from germline, CDR1 is LGHDT and CDR2 is YNNKEL (reference sequence). The CDR3 DNA is TGTGCCAGCAGCCCCTGGATGGGTGGCTACGAGCAGTACTTC. It translates to CASSPWMGGYEQYF.